This note documents a single T cell receptor (beta chain) sequence. What this receptor recognizes is not known. No much larger clone exists at a distance of one base, and base qualities are not known. The source of the sample is a study of blood T cell repertoires in COVID-19 (dated by TCRdb to between 2020 and 2021). With regard to the full study: Samples covering the acute and convalescent phases of COVID-19 were provided by collaborators in the United States, Italy and Spain. The prospective study material was composed of cDNA or gDNA derived from T cells, B-cell-depleted T cells, or PBMCs. The dataset comprised deeply sampled blood TCRbeta repertoires from subjects exposed to, actively infected with, or recovered from COVID-19. A de-identified subject ID, COVID-19 status, age in years and sex were almost always included in the sample metadata. The samples were drawn from two sources: the first 160 participants of the ongoing ImmuneRACE study, and approximately 1,300 subjects contributed by 6 global collaborators. Where available, HLA class I and class II types were taken from metadata supplied by the sample provider and were not determined by assay-based typing. The repertoires were released in a freely available public database meant as a resource for research on the immune response to SARS-CoV-2.

Participants in the prospective study were aged roughly 18 to 100 years, lived in 20 to 25 United States geographic areas, and enrolled through a virtual design. In the prospective study, cohorts were assigned on the basis of participant-reported clinical history obtained from a screening survey and a study questionnaire. A participant counted as exposed if, within 2 weeks of entering the study, that participant had been in contact with someone who had a PCR-confirmed or clinician-diagnosed COVID-19 case. Each participant in the prospective study had whole blood, serum and a nasopharyngeal or oropharyngeal swab collected by mobile phlebotomists. Participants in the prospective study had the option to provide additional blood draws and questionnaires over a 2-month period. Blood samples from the prospective study were shipped frozen or at room temperature prior to DNA extraction. The immunoSEQ Assay, a bias-controlled multiplex PCR, was used to amplify TCRbeta CDR3 regions from genomic DNA. Regarding the original processing steps: The number of nucleated cells in each sample was estimated from the amplification of reference gene primers within the assay. To quantify the absolute abundance of each unique TCRbeta CDR3 rearrangement, sequence reads were collapsed and filtered. For each sample, productive Simpson clonality was calculated by taking the square root of Simpson's diversity index across productive rearrangements. The table comes from immuneACCESS by way of TCRdb, which keeps in-frame sequences with V and J called. Part of the clones is missing from these tables; in studies checked, under half for an unresolved V gene and the rest for unknown reasons. Clonal size and the V and J genes are those of that table, whereas D and trimming came from the DNA. Here the sample has about 370,000 clones; approximately 89% occur a single time. The top ten clonotypes cover roughly 0.86% of the sample.

On the study overall, not on this receptor specifically: The amount of clinical and demographic metadata varied by source and participant and was provided uncurated.

Taken from cysteine to phenylalanine, the CDR3 has 13 residues. The only DNA kept is the CDR3, 39 bases in frame from the first base. After removal of 4 bases from V and 4 bases from J, the junction retains 5 bases not matched to a gene. The germline V gene yields SQVTM for CDR1 and ANQGSEA for CDR2. The chain is encoded by TRBV29-1 joined to TRBJ2-3, with TRBD1 matching 7 junction bases. Material: PBMCs or T cells enriched from blood (not recorded which). This receptor was identified in a woman aged 40 to 55 who had been exposed to COVID-19. The base sequence is TGCAGCGTTGTAGGGGGCGCATCAGATACGCAGTATTTT. Translation gives CSVVGGASDTQYF.